The 9 T cell receptor beta chains in this list originate from one sample, sequenced in a study of blood T cell repertoires in COVID-19. Using immunoSEQ multiplex PCR, the repertoire was profiled, and TCRdb retains in-frame clones only, with some absent. The table records some 510,000 clones, 70% to 90% of them present only once. The material sequenced was PBMCs or T cells enriched from blood (not recorded which). These receptors were taken from a woman in her thirties or forties who had recovered from COVID-19.

V is TRBV6-6 and J is TRBJ2-3, with 8 bases lining up with TRBD1. V shed 1 base, J shed 5 bases, and the junction held 2 bases outside the gene matches. The CDR3 totals 14 residues. Per germline, CDR1 MNHNY and CDR2 SVGAGI (reference sequence). The CDR3 bases are TGTGCCAGCAGTTACTTGACAGGGGAAGATACGCAGTATTTT. It codes for CASSYLTGEDTQYF.

CDR3 coding DNA: TGTGCCATCAGGGACAGTTTGAACACTGAAGCTTTCTTT. Protein product: CAIRDSLNTEAFF. The chain couples TRBV10-3 to TRBJ1-1, with a weak D call TRBD1 (6 bases). The CDR3 loop spans 13 amino acids. Germline assignment: CDR1 ENHRY and CDR2 SYGVKD. Trimming took off 6 bases at V and 0 bases at J, with 8 bases between the two ends.

The rearrangement uses TRBV6-2 or TRBV6-3 and TRBJ2-3, with 8 bases lining up with TRBD2. The CDR3 is 16 residues long. Germline trimming cut 5 bases from V and 0 bases from J; bases unmatched to any gene: 7. CDR1 is MNHEY and CDR2 is SVGEGT in the germline V gene. CDR3 in DNA: TGTGCCAGCAGTAACCGGGGGGGCCTCAGCACAGATACGCAGTATTTT. Protein sequence: CASSNRGGLSTDTQYF.

The CDR3 spells CASSQSSSGIAHEQFF. The CDR3 DNA reads as TGTGCCAGCAGCCAATCTTCAAGCGGGATAGCCCATGAGCAGTTCTTC. The chain joins TRBV16 to TRBJ2-1, with 7 bases fitting TRBD2. Unmatched junction bases numbered 10, after V lost 0 bases and J lost 8 bases. This CDR3 comprises 16 residues. The V gene's germline CDR1 is KGHSY and CDR2 FQNENV.

This sequence joins TRBV18 and TRBJ1-1; tentatively, D is TRBD1 (6 bases). The ends were cut back, 6 bases at V and 1 base at J, with 15 bases in the middle. Per the germline V gene, CDR1 is KGHSH and CDR2 is LQKENI. The CDR3 covers 15 residues. This chain's CDR3 is CASSPFPGANTEAFF. For the CDR3, the DNA is TGTGCCAGCTCTCCCTTCCCAGGGGCGAACACTGAAGCTTTCTTT.

The V and J genes are TRBV6-5 and TRBJ2-1; 15 bases agree with TRBD2. V lost 6 bases and J lost 9; bases outside the gene matches: 3. The V gene's germline CDR1 is MNHEY and CDR2 SVGAGI. This CDR3 spans 14 amino acids. CDR3 protein: CASRGLAGGGEQFF. For the CDR3, the DNA is TGTGCCAGCAGGGGACTAGCGGGAGGTGGTGAGCAGTTCTTC.

This clone was found once. The V call is TRBV5-1, the J call TRBJ2-5, with D possibly being TRBD1 (6 bases). This CDR3 comprises 12 residues. Germline CDR1 is SGHRS and CDR2 is YFSETQ. Trimming shortened V by 10 bases and J by 1 base, and 11 bases separated the two germline ends. CDR3 in amino acids: CASQDSQETQYF. CDR3 in DNA: TGCGCCTCCCAGGACAGCCAAGAGACCCAGTACTTC.

The chain has TRBV5-1 and TRBJ2-2; 7 nucleotides align to TRBD1. The CDR3 has 17 residues. Germline loops: CDR1 SGHRS, CDR2 YFSETQ. The J segment lost 5 bases and the V segment lost 2 bases, leaving 12 bases of the junction unmatched. The CDR3 spells CASSFGDSAHGTGELFF. The CDR3 region has the DNA TGCGCCAGCAGCTTTGGGGACAGTGCCCACGGGACCGGGGAGCTGTTTTTT.

J is TRBJ1-1 and V is TRBV5-1; tentative D call: TRBD1 (5 bases). Germline CDR1 SGHRS, CDR2 YFSETQ. The germline V and J ends were trimmed by 0 bases and 2 bases, with 11 bases remaining between them. The CDR3 is made up of 15 amino acids. CDR3 sequence reads: CASSLVDSRNTEAFF. In DNA form, the CDR3 reads TGCGCCAGCAGCTTGGTTGACAGTAGAAACACTGAAGCTTTCTTT.